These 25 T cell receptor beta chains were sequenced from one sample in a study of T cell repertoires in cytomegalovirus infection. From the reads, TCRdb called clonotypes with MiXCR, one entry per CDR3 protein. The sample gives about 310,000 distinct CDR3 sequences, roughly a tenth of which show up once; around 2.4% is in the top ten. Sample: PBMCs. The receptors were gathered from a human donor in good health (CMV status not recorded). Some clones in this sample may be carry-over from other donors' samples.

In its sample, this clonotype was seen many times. CDR3 sequence: CASSPRKGGEETQYF. The CDR3 region has the DNA TGTGCCAGCAGCCCGCGCAAGGGGGGCGAAGAGACCCAGTACTTC. The chain carries TRBV11-2 and TRBJ2-5; D might be TRBD1 or TRBD2, each matching 6 bases. Germline V gene data show CDR1 as SGHAT and CDR2 as FQNNGV. The CDR3 runs to 15 residues. Trimming stripped 5 bases from V and 3 bases from J, with 16 bases between.

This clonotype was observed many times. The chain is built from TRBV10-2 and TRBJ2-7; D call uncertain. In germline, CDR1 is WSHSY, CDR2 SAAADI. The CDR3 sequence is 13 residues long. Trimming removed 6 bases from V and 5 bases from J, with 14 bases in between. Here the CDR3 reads CASRPDGANEQYF. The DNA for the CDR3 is TGCGCCAGCAGACCGGACGGCGCCAACGAGCAGTACTTC.

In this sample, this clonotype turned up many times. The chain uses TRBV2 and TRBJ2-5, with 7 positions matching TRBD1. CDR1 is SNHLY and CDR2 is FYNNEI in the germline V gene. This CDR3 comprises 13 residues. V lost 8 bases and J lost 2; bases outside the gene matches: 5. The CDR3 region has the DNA TGTGCCAGCCGCGACAGGGTTCAAGAGACCCAGTACTTC. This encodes CASRDRVQETQYF.

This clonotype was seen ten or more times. CDR3: CSVEATSGVYNEQFF. CDR3 DNA: TGCAGCGTTGAAGCGACTAGCGGGGTATACAATGAGCAGTTCTTC. The chain combines TRBV29-1 with TRBJ2-1, with 11 positions matching TRBD2. Germline CDR1 reads SQVTM; CDR2 reads ANQGSEA. J lost 4 bases, V lost 1 base, and 3 bases had no gene match. CDR3 length: 15 amino acids.

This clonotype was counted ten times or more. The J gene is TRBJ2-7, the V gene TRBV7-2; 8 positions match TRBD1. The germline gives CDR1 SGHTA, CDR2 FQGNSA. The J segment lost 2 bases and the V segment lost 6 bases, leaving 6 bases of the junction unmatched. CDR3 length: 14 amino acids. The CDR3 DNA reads TGTGCCAGCAGGTCCGGGACAGGCCCCTACGAGCAGTACTTC. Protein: CASRSGTGPYEQYF.

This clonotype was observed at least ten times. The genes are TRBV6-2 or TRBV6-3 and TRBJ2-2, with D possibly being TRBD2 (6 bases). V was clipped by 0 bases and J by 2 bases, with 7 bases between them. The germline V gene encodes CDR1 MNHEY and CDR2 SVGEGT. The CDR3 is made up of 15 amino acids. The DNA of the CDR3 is TGTGCCAGCAGTTACTCGGGGGGAAACACCGGGGAGCTGTTTTTT. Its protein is CASSYSGGNTGELFF.

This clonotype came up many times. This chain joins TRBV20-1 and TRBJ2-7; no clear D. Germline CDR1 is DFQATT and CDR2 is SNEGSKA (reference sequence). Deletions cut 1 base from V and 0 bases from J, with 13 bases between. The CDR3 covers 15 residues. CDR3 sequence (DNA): TGCAGTGCTAGAGGTGCAGGCAGCCGCTCCTACGAGCAGTACTTC. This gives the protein CSARGAGSRSYEQYF.

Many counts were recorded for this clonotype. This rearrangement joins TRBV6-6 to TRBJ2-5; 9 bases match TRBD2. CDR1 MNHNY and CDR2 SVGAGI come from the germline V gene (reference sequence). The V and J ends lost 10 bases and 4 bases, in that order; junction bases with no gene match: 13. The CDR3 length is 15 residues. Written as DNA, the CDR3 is TGTGCCACCGCCTCCGGGGCGGGGGGGCGAGAGACCCAGTACTTC. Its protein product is CATASGAGGRETQYF.

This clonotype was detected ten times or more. The CDR3 sequence: CASSQVQTRGRANTEAFF. The DNA for the CDR3 is TGTGCCAGCAGCCAAGTGCAAACCCGAGGCAGGGCGAACACTGAAGCTTTCTTT. The V gene is TRBV4-2, the J gene TRBJ1-1, with a possible D match to TRBD1 (5 bases). Germline CDR1 reads LGHNA; CDR2 reads YNFKEQ. The CDR3 is 18 amino acids. V shed 1 base and J shed 1 base, with 19 bases lying between them.

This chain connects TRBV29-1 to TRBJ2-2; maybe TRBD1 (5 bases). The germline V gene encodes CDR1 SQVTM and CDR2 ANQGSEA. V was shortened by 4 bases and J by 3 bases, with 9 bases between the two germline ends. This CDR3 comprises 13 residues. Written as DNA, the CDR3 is TGCAGCGTTGGGGGCGGATACACCGGGGAGCTGTTTTTT. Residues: CSVGGGYTGELFF.

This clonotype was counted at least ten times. Here the CDR3 DNA reads TGTGCCAGCAGCAACCTCGGACCAAGTAACTATGGCTACACCTTC. This translates into CASSNLGPSNYGYTF. The rearrangement links TRBV14 to TRBJ1-2; D not certain. The CDR3 has 15 residues. Germline assignment: CDR1 SGHDN and CDR2 FVKESK. Trimming removed 5 bases at V and 1 base at J, with 14 bases between.

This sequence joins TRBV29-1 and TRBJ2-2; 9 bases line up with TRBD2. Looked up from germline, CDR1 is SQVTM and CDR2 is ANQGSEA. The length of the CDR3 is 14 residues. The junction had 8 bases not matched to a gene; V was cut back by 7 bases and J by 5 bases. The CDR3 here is CSARAGGITGELFF. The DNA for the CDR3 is TGCAGCGCAAGAGCGGGGGGCATAACCGGGGAGCTGTTTTTT.

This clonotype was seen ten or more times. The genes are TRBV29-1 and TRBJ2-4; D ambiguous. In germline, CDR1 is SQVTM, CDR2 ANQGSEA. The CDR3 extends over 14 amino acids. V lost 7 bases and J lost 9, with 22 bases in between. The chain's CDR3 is CSARVADKGSIQYF. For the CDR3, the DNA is TGCAGCGCCCGAGTGGCTGACAAGGGAAGCATTCAGTACTTC.

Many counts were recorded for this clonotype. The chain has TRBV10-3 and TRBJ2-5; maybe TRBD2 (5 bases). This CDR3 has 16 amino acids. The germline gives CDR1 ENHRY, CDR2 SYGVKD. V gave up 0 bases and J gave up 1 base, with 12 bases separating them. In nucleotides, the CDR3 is TGTGCCATCAGTGAGTCAACCTGGGGAGCCCAAGAGACCCAGTACTTC. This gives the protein CAISESTWGAQETQYF.

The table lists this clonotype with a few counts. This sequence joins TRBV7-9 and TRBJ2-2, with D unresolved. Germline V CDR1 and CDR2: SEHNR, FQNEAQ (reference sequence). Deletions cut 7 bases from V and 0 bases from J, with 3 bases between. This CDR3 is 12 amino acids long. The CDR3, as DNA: TGTGCCAGCACCGCGAACACCGGGGAGCTGTTTTTT. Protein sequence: CASTANTGELFF.

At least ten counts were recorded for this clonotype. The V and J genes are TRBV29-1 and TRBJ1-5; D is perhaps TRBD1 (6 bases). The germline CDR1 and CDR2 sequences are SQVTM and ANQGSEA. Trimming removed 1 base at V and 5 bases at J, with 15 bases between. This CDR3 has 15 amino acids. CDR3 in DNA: TGCAGCGTTGAAGTAGCAGGGGCGGGCGATCAGCCCCAGCATTTT. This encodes CSVEVAGAGDQPQHF. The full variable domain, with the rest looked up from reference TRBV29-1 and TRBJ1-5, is SAVISQKPSRDICQRGTSLTIQCQVDSQVTMMFWYRQQPGQSLTLIATANQGSEATYESGFVIDKFPISRPNLTFSTLTVSNMSPEDSSIYLCSVEVAGAGDQPQHFGDGTRLSIL.

The CDR3 nucleotides read TGTGCCAGCAGCCAAACTGGACTAGCGGGCCATGGGCAGTTCTTC. Protein sequence: CASSQTGLAGHGQFF. The V gene is TRBV4-2, the J gene TRBJ2-1; TRBD2 agrees at 11 bases. The J segment lost 12 bases and the V segment lost 2 bases, leaving 9 bases of the junction unmatched. CDR3 length: 15 residues. Germline V gene lookup returns CDR1 LGHNA and CDR2 YNFKEQ.

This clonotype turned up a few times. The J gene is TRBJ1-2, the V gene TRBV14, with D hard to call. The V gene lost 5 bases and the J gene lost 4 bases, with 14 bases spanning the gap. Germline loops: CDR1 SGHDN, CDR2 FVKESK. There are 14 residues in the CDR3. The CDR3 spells CASSLETTGYGYTF. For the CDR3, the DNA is TGTGCCAGCAGCTTAGAGACAACGGGCTATGGCTACACCTTC.

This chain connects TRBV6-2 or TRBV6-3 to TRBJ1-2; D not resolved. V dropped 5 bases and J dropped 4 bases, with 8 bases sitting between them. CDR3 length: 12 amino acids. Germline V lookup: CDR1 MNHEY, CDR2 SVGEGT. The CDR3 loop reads CASSQSIYGYTF. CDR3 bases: TGTGCCAGCAGTCAAAGTATCTATGGCTACACCTTC.

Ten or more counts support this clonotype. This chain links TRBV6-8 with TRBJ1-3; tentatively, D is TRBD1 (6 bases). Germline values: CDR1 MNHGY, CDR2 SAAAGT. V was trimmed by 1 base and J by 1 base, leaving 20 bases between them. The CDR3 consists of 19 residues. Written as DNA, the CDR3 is TGTGCCAGCAGTTACTATCCGGGACAAGGCGTTATTTCTGGAAACACCATATATTTT. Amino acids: CASSYYPGQGVISGNTIYF.

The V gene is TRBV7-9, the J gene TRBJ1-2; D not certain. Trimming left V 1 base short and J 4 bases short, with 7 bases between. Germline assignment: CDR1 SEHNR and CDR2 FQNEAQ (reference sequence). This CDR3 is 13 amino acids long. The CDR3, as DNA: TGTGCCAGCAGCTTAGATCCCAGCTATGGCTACACCTTC. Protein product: CASSLDPSYGYTF.

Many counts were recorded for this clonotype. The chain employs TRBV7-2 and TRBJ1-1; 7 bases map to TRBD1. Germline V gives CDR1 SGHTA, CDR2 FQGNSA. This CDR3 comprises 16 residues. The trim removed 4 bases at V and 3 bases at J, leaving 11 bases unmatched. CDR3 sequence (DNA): TGTGCCAGCAGCTCGAACAGGGGTGGTTCGGACACTGAAGCTTTCTTT. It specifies CASSSNRGGSDTEAFF.

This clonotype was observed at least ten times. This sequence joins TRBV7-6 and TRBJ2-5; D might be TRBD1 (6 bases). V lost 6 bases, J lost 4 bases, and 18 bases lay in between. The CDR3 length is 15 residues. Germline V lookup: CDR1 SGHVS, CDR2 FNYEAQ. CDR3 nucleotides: TGTGCCAGCAGTCAAGGGGGATGGCTAGCAGAGACCCAGTACTTC. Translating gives CASSQGGWLAETQYF.

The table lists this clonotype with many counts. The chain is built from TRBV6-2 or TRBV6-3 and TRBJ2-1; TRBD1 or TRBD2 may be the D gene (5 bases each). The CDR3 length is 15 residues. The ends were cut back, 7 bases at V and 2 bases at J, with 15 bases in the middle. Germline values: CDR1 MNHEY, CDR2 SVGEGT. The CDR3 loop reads CASTNLQGPYNEQFF. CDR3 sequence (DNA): TGTGCCAGCACCAACCTCCAGGGACCCTACAATGAGCAGTTCTTC.

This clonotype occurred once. The CDR3 bases are TGTGCCAGCAGCCAGGGGGGGGCTAGGAATGAGCAGTTCTTC. It encodes CASSQGGARNEQFF. The chain employs TRBV3-1 and TRBJ2-1; tentatively, D is TRBD2 (7 bases). V lost 3 bases to trimming and J lost 7 bases, with 13 bases between them. Germline V lookup: CDR1 LGHDT, CDR2 YNNKEL (reference sequence). This CDR3 is built from 14 residues.